This TCR beta chain was found in a study of cytomegalovirus exposure and HLA in healthy donors. Germline V gene lookup returns CDR1 SGHVS and CDR2 FQNEAQ. Trimming left V 3 bases short and J 4 bases short, with 9 bases between. The CDR3 spans 13 residues. The PCR used 60 Vbeta and 13 Jbeta primers. Profiled with immunoSEQ multiplex PCR; TCRdb holds only in-frame clones, not every one. The sample has roughly 100,000 clones, 70% to 80% seen once. This receptor was obtained from a female donor in good health and CMV-seronegative. This chain uses TRBV7-8 with TRBJ1-2, with TRBD1 as a possible D gene (6 bases). Source material: PBMCs. This CDR3 is CASSLDSPYGYTF. The DNA of the CDR3 is TGTGCCAGCAGCTTGGACAGCCCCTATGGCTACACCTTC.